These 10 T cell receptor beta chains originate from one sample sequenced in a study of CD8 T cells in Susac syndrome. A quantity of 0.5 to 1 ug RNA underwent reverse transcription using random hexamers. TCRdb re-derived calls from the immunoSEQ multiplex PCR reads in MiXCR, one entry per CDR3 protein. The sample yields approximately 300,000 distinct CDR3 sequences, 75% to 85% seen once. Material for sequencing was CD8+ T cells from PBMCs. These receptors came from a human donor with multiple sclerosis.

The V and J genes are TRBV28 and TRBJ2-5, with D unresolved. This CDR3 has 12 residues. The germline V and J ends were trimmed by 3 bases and 5 bases, with 7 bases remaining between them. Per the germline V gene, CDR1 is MDHEN and CDR2 is SYDVKM. The CDR3 region has the DNA TGTGCCAGCAGTTTGAGGTCGGAGACCCAGTACTTC. Amino acids: CASSLRSETQYF.

The chain employs TRBV7-6 and TRBJ1-1; weak D call: TRBD1 (5 bases). The CDR3 covers 10 residues. Germline lookup yields CDR1 SGHVS and CDR2 FNYEAQ. V dropped 8 bases and J dropped 7 bases, with 8 bases sitting between them. This chain's CDR3 is CASGTSEAFF. In nucleotides, the CDR3 is TGTGCCAGCGGGACCAGTGAAGCTTTCTTT.

The chain has TRBV28 and TRBJ2-2; D is unclear. V lost 9 bases and J 5 bases, leaving 10 bases between the germline ends. The CDR3 is made up of 12 amino acids. Germline V gene lookup returns CDR1 MDHEN and CDR2 SYDVKM. The CDR3 DNA reads TGTGCCAGGTACAGTGGGACCGGGGAGCTGTTTTTT. Its translation: CARYSGTGELFF. The full variable domain, in which reference TRBV28 and TRBJ2-2 provide the parts outside the CDR3, is DVKVTQSSRYLVKRTGEKVFLECVQDMDHENMFWYRQDPGLGLRLIYFSYDVKMKEKGDIPEGYSVSREKKERFSLILESASTNQTSMYLCARYSGTGELFFGEGSRLTVL.

This sequence joins TRBV28 and TRBJ2-2; D is undetermined. V lost 10 bases and J 7 bases, leaving 7 bases between the germline ends. The CDR3 sequence is 10 residues long. Germline-derived CDR1 and CDR2 are MDHEN and SYDVKM. In DNA, the CDR3 is TGTGCCAAGGGTTTCGGGGAGCTGTTTTTT. The encoded protein is CAKGFGELFF.

The chain recombines TRBV28 with TRBJ2-7; D tentatively reads TRBD1 or TRBD2 (5 bases each). The CDR3 totals 15 residues. Germline V CDR1 and CDR2: MDHEN, SYDVKM. Trimming pared 5 bases from V and 2 bases from J, leaving 16 bases between. CDR3 residues: CASSRFDGGTYEQYF. The DNA for the CDR3 is TGTGCCAGCAGTCGTTTTGATGGGGGAACCTACGAGCAGTACTTC.

The chain links TRBV25-1 to TRBJ1-1; 8 positions match TRBD1. The germline V gene encodes CDR1 MGHDK and CDR2 SYGVNS. The trim removed 7 bases at V and 5 bases at J, leaving 9 bases unmatched. The CDR3 is made up of 14 amino acids. The CDR3 here is CASIDRGSETEAFF. The DNA of the CDR3 is TGTGCCAGCATCGACAGGGGATCGGAAACTGAAGCTTTCTTT.

The J gene is TRBJ2-1, the V gene TRBV7-9; D not certain. This CDR3 has 11 amino acids. The V gene's germline CDR1 is SEHNR and CDR2 FQNEAQ (reference sequence). The germline V and J ends were trimmed by 2 bases and 8 bases, with 4 bases remaining between them. CDR3 sequence reads: CASSLIHEQFF. The CDR3 DNA follows: TGTGCCAGCAGCTTAATCCATGAGCAGTTCTTC.

This clonotype occurred a few times. The V and J genes are TRBV6-1 and TRBJ1-5; weak D call: TRBD1 (5 bases). CDR1 and CDR2 from the germline V gene are MNHNS and SASEGT. Trimming removed 5 bases from V and 4 bases from J, with 15 bases in between. The CDR3 totals 15 residues. The CDR3 bases are TGTGCCAGCAGTTCTGTCCCCTGGGGGAATCAGCCCCAGCATTTT. This gives the protein CASSSVPWGNQPQHF.

The genes are TRBV6-5 and TRBJ1-1; D is unresolved. The CDR3 sequence is 17 residues long. V was trimmed by 0 bases and J by 2 bases, leaving 16 bases between them. Per the germline V gene, CDR1 is MNHEY and CDR2 is SVGAGI. The CDR3 spells CASSYSRGEGFNTEAFF. CDR3 in DNA: TGTGCCAGCAGTTACTCGCGCGGTGAGGGATTCAACACTGAAGCTTTCTTT.

The genes are TRBV4-2 and TRBJ2-3, with no clear D. Germline V gene lookup returns CDR1 LGHNA and CDR2 YNFKEQ. The V end lost 1 base, the J end lost 1 base, and 3 bases lay between the germline ends. The CDR3 is 13 amino acids. The CDR3 protein is CASSQAGTDTQYF. The DNA for the CDR3 is TGTGCCAGCAGCCAAGCGGGCACAGATACGCAGTATTTT.